This TCR beta chain was captured by sequencing in a study of blood T cell repertoires in COVID-19. Study overall: Italy, Spain and the United States were the sources of the convalescent and acute COVID-19 samples. PBMCs, B-cell-depleted T cells, or T cells provided the cDNA or gDNA that made up the material.

CDR1 is SNHLY and CDR2 is FYNNEI in the germline V gene. The V and J ends lost 5 bases and 11 bases respectively, with 19 bases between them. This CDR3 region has 13 residues. How the authors handled the data: Nucleated cell number was recorded as an estimate derived from reference gene primer amplification. Assay used: immunoSEQ multiplex PCR; TCRdb lists only in-frame clones, some missing. V, J and clone size reflect that table, while D and trimming were determined from the DNA. Of approximately 120,000 clones in the sample, 84% were seen once. The source of this sequence is a woman between 50 and 59 years old with acute or convalescent COVID-19. Material: peripheral blood. This chain links TRBV2 with TRBJ2-7; D gene unclear. CDR3 sequence reads: CASSLISVKIEYF. For the CDR3, the DNA is TGTGCCAGCAGTTTGATCAGTGTTAAAATTGAGTACTTC.